The entry below describes one T cell receptor beta chain. The target antigen is unknown. Alpha and beta libraries were amplified separately from the second PCR onward. CD8 T cells were positively selected from what remained after CD4 positive selection. An equimolar mix of two oligonucleotides served as the beta constant-region primer for TRBC1 and TRBC2. The ligated cDNA underwent four PCR rounds using SP2 and nested alpha and beta constant-region primers. TCRdb reanalysed the UMI-ligation and nested PCR reads using MiXCR and keeps one entry per CDR3 protein. This sample has under 150,000 distinct CDR3 sequences; about 20% occur once, and the top ten carry roughly 0.6%. This entry is derived from a study of naive and memory T cell subsets. Findings of the study overall: A few larger clonotypes appeared in naive repertoires, especially CD8, possibly memory cells re-expressing CD45RA. TCR counts from RNA may reflect activation-linked expression changes. Over 95% of naive TCR sequences appeared only once after error correction, unlike memory subsets.

The sequenced sample consisted of naive CD8+ T cells from blood. The TCR comes from a human donor in good health.

The CDR3 nucleotides are TGTGCCACCAGGGGTAGCGGAAACATTCAGTACTTC. Residues: CATRGSGNIQYF. The chain carries TRBV15 and TRBJ2-4; TRBD2 might be the D (6 bases). The V end lost 6 bases, the J end lost 6 bases, and 9 bases lay between the germline ends. The germline V gene encodes CDR1 LNHNV and CDR2 YYDKDF (reference sequence). The CDR3 loop spans 12 amino acids. The variable domain in full, with the rest retrieved from reference TRBV15 and TRBJ2-4, is DAMVIQNPRYQVTQFGKPVTLSCSQTLNHNVMYWYQQKSSQAPKLLFHYYDKDFNNEADTPDNFQSRRPNTSFCFLDIRSPGLGDTAMYLCATRGSGNIQYFGAGTRLSVL.